The 30 T cell receptor beta chains given below trace back to one sample, sequenced in a study of T cells in Graves' hyperthyroidism and ophthalmopathy. The source material, RNA transcripts, was used to amplify TCR beta CDR3 regions. The HTBI set primed first-round TCR CDR3 RT-PCR. TCRdb called the multiplex PCR reads again in MiXCR, with one record for every CDR3 protein. The repertoire includes around 500,000 distinct CDR3 sequences, about 15% of them detected once, and about 29% sits in the top ten. Sequenced: blood. The receptors originated from a woman aged 25-40 years with Graves' ophthalmopathy.

This clonotype was seen ten or more times. This chain links TRBV28 with TRBJ2-2; 10 bases line up with TRBD1. The germline gives CDR1 MDHEN, CDR2 SYDVKM. J was trimmed by 6 bases and V by 8 bases; bases with no gene match: 12. The CDR3 covers 16 residues. Here the CDR3 reads CASPRKGQGLAGELFF. The DNA for the CDR3 is TGTGCCAGCCCTAGGAAGGGACAGGGGTTGGCCGGGGAGCTGTTTTTT.

The chain carries TRBV5-1 and TRBJ2-3; 8 nucleotides line up with TRBD1. The CDR3 loop spans 14 amino acids. Unmatched junction bases numbered 3, after V lost 4 bases and J lost 2 bases. CDR1 is SGHRS, CDR2 YFSETQ, per germline. The CDR3 DNA is TGCGCCAGCAGCAGGACAGGGATCACAGATACGCAGTATTTT. This codes for CASSRTGITDTQYF. The full variable domain, with the rest looked up from reference TRBV5-1 and TRBJ2-3, is KAGVTQTPRYLIKTRGQQVTLSCSPISGHRSVSWYQQTPGQGLQFLFEYFSETQRNKGNFPGRFSGRQFSNSRSEMNVSTLELGDSALYLCASSRTGITDTQYFGPGTRLTVL.

The table lists this clonotype with many counts. The rearrangement joins TRBV30 to TRBJ2-7; D gene ambiguous. Trimming removed 3 bases at V and 0 bases at J, with 9 bases between. Germline CDR1 GTSNPN, CDR2 SVGIG (reference sequence). The CDR3 totals 13 residues. CDR3 sequence: CAWRLDGSYEQYF. CDR3 sequence (DNA): TGTGCCTGGAGACTCGACGGCTCCTACGAGCAGTACTTC.

This clonotype was found a few times. The chain is built from TRBV20-1 and TRBJ2-7; 8 nucleotides match TRBD1. V trimming: 3 bases; J trimming: 0 bases; junction bases outside the gene matches: 4. The CDR3 loop spans 14 amino acids. Germline values: CDR1 DFQATT, CDR2 SNEGSKA (reference sequence). The CDR3 loop reads CSASRQGSSYEQYF. CDR3 DNA sequence: TGCAGTGCTAGTCGACAGGGGAGCTCCTACGAGCAGTACTTC.

This clonotype has only a few counts. The chain links TRBV18 to TRBJ2-1; TRBD2 agrees at 11 bases. CDR1 and CDR2 (germline): KGHSH, LQKENI. This CDR3 spans 19 amino acids. The J segment lost 6 bases and the V segment lost 4 bases, leaving 17 bases of the junction unmatched. This CDR3 reads CASSLTPGTSGLPGNEQFF. The CDR3 DNA reads as TGTGCCAGCTCACTCACCCCCGGGACTAGCGGCTTACCTGGCAATGAGCAGTTCTTC.

J is TRBJ2-5 and V is TRBV20-1; D gene unclear. The CDR3 consists of 12 residues. Between the trimmed V and J ends, which lost 1 base and 5 bases, there was a span of 8 bases. Germline lookup yields CDR1 DFQATT and CDR2 SNEGSKA (reference sequence). CDR3: CSARGLPETQYF. In DNA form, the CDR3 reads TGCAGTGCTAGAGGACTTCCCGAGACCCAGTACTTC.

Details on this clonotype: This clone may be a read error of a much larger clone one base away. V is TRBV30 and J is TRBJ2-7, with D possibly being TRBD1 (5 bases). The CDR3 has 10 residues. The V gene lost 7 bases and the J gene lost 7 bases, with 11 bases spanning the gap. CDR1 GTSNPN and CDR2 SVGIG come from the germline V gene (reference sequence). The CDR3 protein is CASDRAEQYF. CDR3 in DNA: TGTGCCTCCGACAGAGCAGAGCAGTACTTC. The full variable domain, in which reference TRBV30 and TRBJ2-7 provide the parts outside the CDR3, is SQTIHQWPATLVQPVGSPLSLECTVEGTSNPNLYWYRQAAGRGLQLLFYSVGIGQISSEVPQNLSASRPQDRQFILSSKKLLLSDSGFYLCASDRAEQYFGPGTRLTVT.

A remark on this clonotype: The junction departs from the called germline gene at one end, perhaps through a read error. The gene calls are TRBV12-3 or TRBV12-4 and TRBJ2-3; a weak D match, TRBD1 (6 bases). The CDR3 spans 12 residues. The CDR3 DNA sequence: TGCGTCTCGGGACACCAGACAGATACGCAGTATTTT. Translation gives CVSGHQTDTQYF.

This clonotype was observed many times. The V gene is TRBV7-2, the J gene TRBJ2-3; D gene uncertain. The V gene lost 1 base and the J gene lost 10 bases, with 9 bases spanning the gap. The CDR3 runs 12 residues. Germline V lookup: CDR1 SGHTA, CDR2 FQGNSA. CDR3 sequence (DNA): TGTGCCAGCAGCTTAGACCGATGGGCGCAGTATTTT. Amino acids: CASSLDRWAQYF.

The table lists this clonotype with many counts. The chain has TRBV24-1 and TRBJ1-2, with D unresolved. The V end was cut by 3 bases, the J end by 6 bases, with 13 bases between. This CDR3 is 14 amino acids long. Germline CDR1 is KGHDR and CDR2 is SFDVKD. CDR3 loop: CATSDASQDHGYTF. The CDR3 bases are TGTGCCACCAGTGATGCCTCCCAAGACCATGGCTACACCTTC.

CDR3 in DNA: TGTGCCAGCAGCTTAGCCGGGACAGGGTTCACCGGGGAGCTGTTTTTT. Its protein is CASSLAGTGFTGELFF. The V and J genes are TRBV7-9 and TRBJ2-2; 9 bases map to TRBD1. J was trimmed by 4 bases and V by 0 bases; bases with no gene match: 3. In germline, CDR1 is SEHNR, CDR2 FQNEAQ (reference sequence). The CDR3 contains 16 residues.

The sample holds many counts of this clonotype. The gene calls are TRBV20-1 and TRBJ2-7, with D possibly being TRBD1 (5 bases). Germline-derived CDR1 and CDR2 are DFQATT and SNEGSKA (reference sequence). This CDR3 has 11 amino acids. The V and J ends lost 6 bases and 4 bases respectively, with 10 bases between them. The CDR3 DNA reads TGCAGTGCCCTAAGGGGTTACGAGCAGTACTTC. Translation gives CSALRGYEQYF.

This clonotype has just a few counts. The chain carries TRBV28 and TRBJ2-7, with 10 bases fitting TRBD1. The length of the CDR3 is 15 residues. The germline CDR1 and CDR2 sequences are MDHEN and SYDVKM. The J segment lost 4 bases and the V segment lost 5 bases, leaving 8 bases of the junction unmatched. CDR3 protein: CASSNSGTGVYEQYF. The CDR3, as DNA: TGTGCCAGCAGTAACTCCGGGACAGGGGTTTACGAGCAGTACTTC.

At least ten counts were recorded for this clonotype. The chain links TRBV12-3 or TRBV12-4 to TRBJ1-2; TRBD1 might be the D (6 bases). The CDR3 spans 13 residues. V was clipped by 8 bases and J by 8 bases, with 18 bases between them. CDR3 bases: TGTGCCAGCCGGGACACCTCAGCCTGGGGCTACACCTTC. This sequence encodes CASRDTSAWGYTF.

This clonotype was found once. V usage is TRBV5-1 and J usage is TRBJ2-6; no reliable D call. V lost 2 bases to trimming and J lost 0 bases, with 6 bases between them. Germline CDR1 SGHRS, CDR2 YFSETQ. CDR3 size: 15 residues. Written as DNA, the CDR3 is TGCGCCAGCAGCTTAGAATTCTCTGGGGCCAACGTCCTGACTTTC. Protein product: CASSLEFSGANVLTF.

The sample holds a few counts of this clonotype. This may stem from a read error, because a much larger clone lies one nucleotide away. J is TRBJ1-1 and V is TRBV9; D uncertain. V shed 0 bases and J shed 1 base, with 4 bases lying between them. Germline lookup yields CDR1 SGDLS and CDR2 YYNGEE. The CDR3 runs to 13 residues. CDR3 sequence: CASSVASNTEAFF. Here the CDR3 DNA reads TGTGCCAGCAGCGTAGCCTCGAACACTGAAGCTTTCTTT.

This chain links TRBV9 with TRBJ2-2; 7 bases fit TRBD2. Germline trimming cut 0 bases from V and 8 bases from J; bases unmatched to any gene: 7. The CDR3 is made up of 15 amino acids. Germline V lookup: CDR1 SGDLS, CDR2 YYNGEE. The DNA for the CDR3 is TGTGCCAGCAGCGTAGCGGTAGCGGGTCCAGGGGAGCTGTTTTTT. Translating gives CASSVAVAGPGELFF.

Ten or more counts support this clonotype. V usage is TRBV6-2 or TRBV6-3 and J usage is TRBJ2-1; 14 nucleotides match TRBD2. Trimming removed 6 bases from V and 6 bases from J; junction bases left unmatched: 10. CDR3 length: 17 amino acids. Germline CDR1 reads MNHEY; CDR2 reads SVGEGT. CDR3: CASSTRTSGRLANEQFF. DNA for the CDR3: TGTGCCAGCAGCACCCGGACTAGCGGGAGGCTAGCCAATGAGCAGTTCTTC.

This clonotype was seen only a few times. V and J are TRBV4-3 and TRBJ2-1, with TRBD2 matching over 7 bases. Germline V gene sequence: CDR1 LGHNA, CDR2 YSLEER. After removal of 2 bases from V and 6 bases from J, the junction contained 16 bases not matched to a gene. There are 18 residues in the CDR3. The CDR3 DNA is TGCGCCAGCAGCCAAAATAAGTGGACTAGACTAGCCCTCAATGAGCAGTTCTTC. Protein sequence: CASSQNKWTRLALNEQFF.

This clonotype was seen repeatedly, ten times or more. The genes are TRBV9 and TRBJ2-7; D is tentatively TRBD1 or TRBD2 (5 bases each). The germline CDR1 and CDR2 sequences are SGDLS and YYNGEE. V shed 2 bases and J shed 5 bases, with 14 bases lying between them. The CDR3 covers 14 residues. The DNA of the CDR3 is TGTGCCAGCAGCGTTTGGGACGGCAGTCACGAGCAGTACTTC. This codes for CASSVWDGSHEQYF. Complete variable domain (other parts from reference TRBV9 and TRBJ2-7): DSGVTQTPKHLITATGQRVTLRCSPRSGDLSVYWYQQSLDQGLQFLIQYYNGEERAKGNILERFSAQQFPDLHSELNLSSLELGDSALYFCASSVWDGSHEQYFGPGTRLTVT.

This clonotype was picked up a small number of times. The rearrangement joins TRBV10-3 to TRBJ2-2; 7 bases fit TRBD2. Losses at the gene ends were 4 bases for V and 0 bases for J; bases not matched to a gene: 5. The CDR3 consists of 16 residues. CDR1 is ENHRY and CDR2 is SYGVKD in the germline V gene. Here the CDR3 DNA reads TGTGCCATCAGTGTGGGGGGAGGGACGAACACCGGGGAGCTGTTTTTT. It codes for CAISVGGGTNTGELFF.

This clonotype was observed a handful of times. The rearrangement links TRBV9 to TRBJ2-2, with 8 bases lining up with TRBD2. Germline CDR1 reads SGDLS; CDR2 reads YYNGEE. There are 18 residues in the CDR3. The J segment lost 2 bases and the V segment lost 2 bases, leaving 11 bases of the junction unmatched. The CDR3 is CASSVHPTGGGNTGELFF. The CDR3 nucleotides read TGTGCCAGCAGCGTCCACCCGACGGGGGGGGGAAACACCGGGGAGCTGTTTTTT.

This clonotype was seen a handful of times. The chain employs TRBV2 and TRBJ2-2; D call uncertain. Germline CDR1 reads SNHLY; CDR2 reads FYNNEI. Trimming cost V 2 bases and J 6 bases, with 13 bases left between them. CDR3 length: 15 amino acids. CDR3 sequence: CASSESSRLAGELFF. In DNA form, the CDR3 reads TGTGCCAGCAGTGAATCTAGTAGGCTCGCCGGGGAGCTGTTTTTT.

The chain has TRBV13 and TRBJ2-5, with 7 nucleotides matching TRBD2. The CDR3 totals 14 residues. Germline V gene data show CDR1 as PRHDT and CDR2 as FYEKMQ (reference sequence). With 0 bases clipped from V and 9 bases from J, the junction kept 7 bases outside the gene matches. The CDR3 protein is CASSLGGEGSAQYF. CDR3 nucleotide sequence: TGTGCCAGCAGCTTAGGAGGGGAGGGAAGTGCCCAGTACTTC.

This clonotype has a count of ten or more. V usage is TRBV7-2 and J usage is TRBJ2-1, with TRBD2 identical over 12 bases. V lost 6 bases and J lost 8; bases outside the gene matches: 11. CDR1 SGHTA and CDR2 FQGNSA come from the germline V gene. The CDR3 is 16 amino acids. The CDR3 region is CASSRKLAGGSDEQFF. In DNA form, the CDR3 reads TGTGCCAGCAGTCGCAAACTAGCGGGAGGAAGCGATGAGCAGTTCTTC.

This clonotype was detected many times. This chain joins TRBV7-2 and TRBJ2-7; a weak D match, TRBD1 (5 bases). The CDR3 spans 12 residues. CDR1 is SGHTA, CDR2 FQGNSA, per germline. V was clipped by 5 bases and J by 5 bases, with 10 bases between them. Here the CDR3 DNA reads TGTGCCAGCAGCACCCAGGGCGACGAGCAGTACTTC. Encoded protein: CASSTQGDEQYF.

This clonotype came up many times. The V call is TRBV30, the J call TRBJ1-2; perhaps TRBD1 as D (6 bases). There are 14 residues in the CDR3. The germline V gene has CDR1 GTSNPN and CDR2 SVGIG (reference sequence). V dropped 4 bases and J dropped 4 bases, with 16 bases sitting between them. CDR3 DNA sequence: TGTGCCTGGACCGGGGACACAAGACTCTATGGCTACACCTTC. The encoded protein is CAWTGDTRLYGYTF.

This clonotype came up many times. This chain joins TRBV5-1 and TRBJ2-2, with D possibly being TRBD1 or TRBD2 (5 bases each). The ends were cut back, 2 bases at V and 7 bases at J, with 15 bases in the middle. CDR1 and CDR2 from the germline V gene are SGHRS and YFSETQ. This CDR3 has 15 amino acids. This CDR3 reads CASSFGTAWGGELFF. As DNA, the CDR3 is TGCGCCAGCAGCTTTGGGACGGCCTGGGGCGGGGAGCTGTTTTTT.

Written as DNA, the CDR3 is TGCGCCAGCAGCCAAGAGTGGTTGGGGGGGGAGCTGTTTTTT. This translates into CASSQEWLGGELFF. V usage is TRBV4-3 and J usage is TRBJ2-2; no clear D gene. Trimming left V 0 bases short and J 8 bases short, with 10 bases between. The CDR3 is 14 amino acids. Germline V gene lookup returns CDR1 LGHNA and CDR2 YSLEER.

This clonotype was counted ten times or more. The chain uses TRBV28 and TRBJ2-5, with a tentative D call TRBD2 (5 bases). The germline V and J ends were trimmed by 7 bases and 1 base, with 13 bases remaining between them. The germline CDR1 and CDR2 sequences are MDHEN and SYDVKM. The CDR3 runs to 14 residues. The CDR3 coding sequence is TGTGCCAGCATGAGGGAATCCTCCCAAGAGACCCAGTACTTC. Translated, it gives CASMRESSQETQYF. The full variable domain, in which reference TRBV28 and TRBJ2-5 provide the parts outside the CDR3, is DVKVTQSSRYLVKRTGEKVFLECVQDMDHENMFWYRQDPGLGLRLIYFSYDVKMKEKGDIPEGYSVSREKKERFSLILESASTNQTSMYLCASMRESSQETQYFGPGTRLLVL.